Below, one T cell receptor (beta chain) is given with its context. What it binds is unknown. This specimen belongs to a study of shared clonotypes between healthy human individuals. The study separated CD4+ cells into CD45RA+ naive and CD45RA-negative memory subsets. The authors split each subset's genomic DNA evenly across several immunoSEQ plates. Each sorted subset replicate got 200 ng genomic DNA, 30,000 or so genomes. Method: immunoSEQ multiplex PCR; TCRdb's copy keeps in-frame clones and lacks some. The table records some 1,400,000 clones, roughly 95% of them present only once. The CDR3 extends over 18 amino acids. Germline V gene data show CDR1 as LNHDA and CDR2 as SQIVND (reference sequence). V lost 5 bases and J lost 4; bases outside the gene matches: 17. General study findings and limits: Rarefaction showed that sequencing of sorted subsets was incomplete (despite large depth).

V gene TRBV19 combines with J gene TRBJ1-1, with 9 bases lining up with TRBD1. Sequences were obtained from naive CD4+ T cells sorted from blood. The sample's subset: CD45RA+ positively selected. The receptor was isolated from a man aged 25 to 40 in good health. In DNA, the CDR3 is TGTGCCAGTAGTCCCTTGCTGAGGGGGACAGGGACGCGCACTGAAGCTTTCTTT. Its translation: CASSPLLRGTGTRTEAFF. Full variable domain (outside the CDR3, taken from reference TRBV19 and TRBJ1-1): DGGITQSPKYLFRKEGQNVTLSCEQNLNHDAMYWYRQDPGQGLRLIYYSQIVNDFQKGDIAEGYSVSREKKESFPLTVTSAQKNPTAFYLCASSPLLRGTGTRTEAFFGQGTRLTVV.